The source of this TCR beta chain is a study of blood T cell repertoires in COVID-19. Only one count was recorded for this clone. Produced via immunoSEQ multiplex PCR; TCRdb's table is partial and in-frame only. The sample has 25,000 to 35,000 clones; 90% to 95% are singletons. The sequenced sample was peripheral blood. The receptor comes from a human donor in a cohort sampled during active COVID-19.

CDR3: CASSQLRGSDRNTEAFF. CDR3 bases: TGTGCCAGCAGCCAACTGCGGGGGAGCGATCGGAACACTGAAGCTTTCTTT. The chain has TRBV3-1 (or the pseudogene TRBV3-2) and TRBJ1-1; D might be TRBD1 (5 bases). This CDR3 contains 17 residues. V dropped 2 bases and J dropped 1 base, with 17 bases sitting between them. Germline values: CDR1 LGHDT, CDR2 YNNKEL (reference sequence).